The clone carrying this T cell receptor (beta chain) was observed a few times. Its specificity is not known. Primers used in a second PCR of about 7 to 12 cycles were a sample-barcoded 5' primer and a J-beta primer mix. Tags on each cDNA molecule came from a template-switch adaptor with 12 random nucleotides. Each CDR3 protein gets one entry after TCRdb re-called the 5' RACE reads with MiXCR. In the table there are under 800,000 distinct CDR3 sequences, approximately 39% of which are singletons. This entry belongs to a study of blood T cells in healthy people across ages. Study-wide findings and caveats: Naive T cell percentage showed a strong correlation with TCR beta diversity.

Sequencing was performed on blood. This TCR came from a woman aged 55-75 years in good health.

The CDR3 nucleotides are TGTGCCAGCAGCCAAGCGGGCAGGGGTCCGTCCAATGAGCAGTTCTTC. As protein: CASSQAGRGPSNEQFF. V and J are TRBV3-1 and TRBJ2-1; D perhaps matches TRBD1 (6 bases). This CDR3 spans 16 amino acids. The germline V gene has CDR1 LGHDT and CDR2 YNNKEL (reference sequence). Between the trimmed V and J ends, which lost 1 base and 6 bases, there was a span of 16 bases.